The entry below gives a single T cell receptor beta chain sequence along with its context. Its antigen remains unknown. With 2 bases clipped from V and 6 bases from J, the junction kept 4 bases outside the gene matches. Germline lookup yields CDR1 SGHNT and CDR2 YYREEE (reference sequence). There are 15 residues in the CDR3. This sample is drawn from a study of OX40 agonist ivuxolimab in advanced cancers. Background on the study: Past anti-PD-1, anti-PD-L1 or anti-CTLA-4 therapy was accepted, and roughly 38% had received some.

The study's findings and limits: Compared with others, partial responders at 0.1-3.0 mg/kg displayed clonal expansion among the lowest.

Only in-frame clones appear in the TCRdb table, and some are missing; sequencing was by immunoSEQ multiplex PCR. The sample shows over 85,000 clones, about 90% of them seen only once. The rearrangement links TRBV5-4 to TRBJ1-4; TRBD1 agrees at 10 bases. This TCR was recovered from an adult with an advanced solid tumor such as melanoma, head and neck, liver or kidney cancer. The sample in question was CD4+ or CD8+ T cells sorted from blood, obtained in a trial of the OX40 agonist ivuxolimab. The CDR3 nucleotides read TGTGCCAGCAGCTTACCGGGACAGGGGCATGAAAAACTGTTTTTT. Protein sequence: CASSLPGQGHEKLFF. Full variable domain (missing parts from reference TRBV5-4 and TRBJ1-4): ETGVTQSPTHLIKTRGQQVTLRCSSQSGHNTVSWYQQALGQGPQFIFQYYREEENGRGNFPPRFSGLQFPNYSSELNVNALELDDSALYLCASSLPGQGHEKLFFGSGTQLSVL.